Listed here are 25 T cell receptor beta chains from one sample, sequenced in a study of T cell responses to AZD1222 COVID-19 vaccine. Sequencing was performed with immunoSEQ multiplex PCR; in TCRdb, only in-frame clones are kept and a portion is missing. Here the sample spans roughly 30,000 clones, 75% to 85% being singletons. The sample consisted of peripheral blood, taken 28 days after the second AZD1222 dose. The receptors come from an adult who received the AZD1222 COVID-19 vaccine.

V and J are TRBV18 and TRBJ1-3, with no clear D. This CDR3 region has 16 residues. With 5 bases removed from V and 0 bases from J, the gap between germline ends came to 14 bases. The germline V gene encodes CDR1 KGHSH and CDR2 LQKENI. CDR3 sequence (DNA): TGTGCCAGCTCAACAACGGGAACCCGCTCTGGAAACACCATATATTTT. Its protein is CASSTTGTRSGNTIYF.

This clone was detected only a few times. Other DNA sequences within the sample encode an identical CDR3. V is TRBV5-6 and J is TRBJ1-6; unclear D gene. In germline, CDR1 is SGHDT, CDR2 YYEEEE. The V and J ends lost 0 bases and 8 bases respectively, with 6 bases between them. The CDR3 sequence is 13 residues long. CDR3 amino acids: CASSLGMDSPLHF. The CDR3 nucleotides read TGTGCCAGCAGCTTGGGAATGGATTCACCCCTCCACTTT.

V usage is TRBV29-1 and J usage is TRBJ1-2, with D unclear. The V end lost 3 bases, the J end lost 5 bases, and 10 bases lay between the germline ends. The germline V gene has CDR1 SQVTM and CDR2 ANQGSEA. The CDR3 consists of 12 residues. In DNA, the CDR3 is TGCAGCGTTGAGAGGTTCCAGTATGGCTACACCTTC. This encodes CSVERFQYGYTF.

This clone was observed a few times. The gene calls are TRBV4-2 and TRBJ2-5, with a tentative D call TRBD2 (6 bases). The germline V and J ends were trimmed by 2 bases and 2 bases, with 12 bases remaining between them. The germline CDR1 and CDR2 sequences are LGHNA and YNFKEQ. CDR3 length: 15 amino acids. The CDR3 DNA follows: TGTGCCAGCAGCCAAACCGGGACTCCGCAAGAGACCCAGTACTTC. Its protein product is CASSQTGTPQETQYF.

The J gene is TRBJ1-5, the V gene TRBV5-4, with D perhaps TRBD1 (6 bases). Between the trimmed V and J ends, which lost 4 bases and 5 bases, there was a span of 13 bases. The length of the CDR3 is 14 residues. Germline V gene lookup returns CDR1 SGHNT and CDR2 YYREEE (reference sequence). CDR3 nucleotide sequence: TGTGCCAGCAGCATAGGGGGAGAAGATCAGCCCCAGCATTTT. Translation gives CASSIGGEDQPQHF.

J is TRBJ2-1 and V is TRBV7-8, with 10 bases lining up with TRBD1. V trimming: 5 bases; J trimming: 7 bases; junction bases outside the gene matches: 11. Per the germline V gene, CDR1 is SGHVS and CDR2 is FQNEAQ. The CDR3 has 16 amino acids. As DNA, the CDR3 is TGTGCCAGCAGCCCATACCGGGACAGGGGATATAATGAGCAGTTCTTC. Its protein is CASSPYRDRGYNEQFF.

V is TRBV3-1 (or the pseudogene TRBV3-2) and J is TRBJ1-3; 9 bases map to TRBD1. CDR1 and CDR2 from the germline V gene are LGHDT and YNNKEL (reference sequence). V gave up 0 bases and J gave up 5 bases; unmatched junction bases: 17. The CDR3 is made up of 20 amino acids. CDR3 bases: TGTGCCAGCAGCCAAGATACTAGGACAGGGGTAGACGTACAGCGAAACACCATATATTTT. Protein: CASSQDTRTGVDVQRNTIYF.

Details on this clone: The junction shows a germline mismatch at one end, possibly a read error. V gene TRBV7-7 combines with J gene TRBJ2-5; weak D call: TRBD2 (5 bases). The CDR3 consists of 15 residues. Germline loops: CDR1 SSHAT, CDR2 FNYEAQ (reference sequence). This chain's CDR3 is CASSLGGFGGETQYF. In DNA form, the CDR3 reads TGTGCTAGCAGCTTAGGCGGGTTTGGAGGAGAGACCCAGTACTTC.

The sample holds one count of this clone. The chain has TRBV5-1 and TRBJ2-3; weak D call: TRBD1 (6 bases). Germline CDR1 is SGHRS and CDR2 is YFSETQ. The V end lost 3 bases, the J end lost 6 bases, and 14 bases lay between the germline ends. The CDR3 length is 14 residues. The CDR3: CASSWAQGADTQYF. CDR3 nucleotides: TGCGCCAGCAGCTGGGCACAGGGCGCGGATACGCAGTATTTT.

The V call is TRBV7-2, the J call TRBJ1-2; TRBD1 is a possible D gene (6 bases). V lost 5 bases, J lost 10 bases, and 20 bases lay in between. Germline values: CDR1 SGHTA, CDR2 FQGNSA. The CDR3 consists of 14 residues. The CDR3 DNA follows: TGTGCCAGCAGCCCGCAGGGGAGGGGGACAAACTACACCTTC. Its protein is CASSPQGRGTNYTF.

The J gene is TRBJ1-1, the V gene TRBV24-1; D gene ambiguous. Germline CDR1 reads KGHDR; CDR2 reads SFDVKD. The CDR3 is 13 amino acids. V gave up 7 bases and J gave up 1 base, with 9 bases separating them. Here the CDR3 DNA reads TGTGCCACCAGAGGAACGGCGAACACTGAAGCTTTCTTT. This encodes CATRGTANTEAFF.

V is TRBV7-9 and J is TRBJ1-2; 9 bases align to TRBD1. This CDR3 region has 19 residues. Germline assignment: CDR1 SEHNR and CDR2 FQNEAQ (reference sequence). With 5 bases clipped from V and 4 bases from J, the junction kept 20 bases outside the gene matches. CDR3 DNA: TGTGCCAGCAGCAAACCAACCGGGACAGGGCGACCCACTCGCTATGGCTACACCTTC. Translated: CASSKPTGTGRPTRYGYTF.

The chain employs TRBV7-9 and TRBJ1-2, with a tentative D call TRBD1 (5 bases). V lost 0 bases to trimming and J lost 7 bases, with 15 bases between them. Looked up from germline, CDR1 is SEHNR and CDR2 is FQNEAQ (reference sequence). The CDR3 is made up of 15 amino acids. CDR3 nucleotide sequence: TGTGCCAGCAGCTTAGCTGAGGCAGGGATAGGTGGCTACACCTTC. As protein: CASSLAEAGIGGYTF.

The V gene is TRBV7-9, the J gene TRBJ2-7, with 13 positions matching TRBD2. Trimming removed 4 bases from V and 3 bases from J; junction bases left unmatched: 3. Germline V gene data show CDR1 as SEHNR and CDR2 as FQNEAQ (reference sequence). The CDR3 is 15 residues long. This CDR3 reads CASSSGLAGVYEQYF. CDR3 sequence (DNA): TGTGCCAGCAGCTCCGGACTAGCGGGAGTCTACGAGCAGTACTTC.

The CDR3 bases are TGTGCCAGTAGTGCTGGGACAGGGGCTACCTCTGGGGCCAACGTCCTGACTTTC. Translating gives CASSAGTGATSGANVLTF. This chain connects TRBV19 to TRBJ2-6; 10 bases fit TRBD1. CDR3 size: 18 residues. Trimming at V came to 5 bases and at J to 0 bases, leaving 7 bases not matched to a gene. Germline V CDR1 and CDR2: LNHDA, SQIVND (reference sequence).

The V and J genes are TRBV3-1 (or the pseudogene TRBV3-2) and TRBJ1-6; the D gene is possibly TRBD1 (5 bases). V lost 0 bases and J lost 13, with 7 bases in between. The CDR3 contains 12 residues. Per the germline V gene, CDR1 is LGHDT and CDR2 is YNNKEL (reference sequence). CDR3 in amino acids: CASSQDAGPLHF. The CDR3, as DNA: TGTGCCAGCAGCCAAGATGCAGGGCCCCTCCACTTT.

The chain combines TRBV12-5 with TRBJ1-2; no clear D gene. The V and J ends lost 7 bases and 8 bases respectively, with 26 bases between them. This CDR3 has 16 residues. Germline V gene lookup returns CDR1 LGHNT and CDR2 FRNRAP. CDR3 region: CASALEGSQPSRGYTF. DNA of the CDR3: TGTGCTAGTGCCCTCGAAGGGTCACAGCCGAGTAGAGGCTACACCTTC.

This clone has just a few counts. The V call is TRBV19, the J call TRBJ1-2; D unresolved. The length of the CDR3 is 14 residues. V lost 1 base and J lost 4, with 10 bases in between. The germline V gene encodes CDR1 LNHDA and CDR2 SQIVND (reference sequence). This CDR3 reads CASSIVSGPYGYTF. For the CDR3, the DNA is TGTGCCAGTAGTATAGTCTCAGGCCCCTATGGCTACACCTTC.

The chain joins TRBV6-5 to TRBJ1-5, with a possible D match to TRBD1 (6 bases). This CDR3 is built from 15 residues. CDR1 and CDR2 (germline): MNHEY, SVGAGI. Trimming left V 6 bases short and J 6 bases short, with 18 bases between. The CDR3 reads CASSYAYGGGQPQHF. As DNA, the CDR3 is TGTGCCAGCAGCTACGCCTACGGAGGGGGTCAGCCCCAGCATTTT.

The rearrangement links TRBV6-4 to TRBJ2-3, with unresolved D. V was cut by 7 bases and J by 4 bases, with 15 bases left in between. The CDR3 runs 14 residues. Per germline, CDR1 MRHNA and CDR2 SNTAGT. CDR3 sequence (DNA): TGTGCCAGCAAGACTGAATCGGCAGCAGATACGCAGTATTTT. Translating gives CASKTESAADTQYF.

V usage is TRBV7-9 and J usage is TRBJ2-1; 7 positions agree with TRBD1. This CDR3 contains 11 residues. The V gene's germline CDR1 is SEHNR and CDR2 FQNEAQ (reference sequence). Trimming cost V 5 bases and J 8 bases; bases outside gene matches: 0. The CDR3 DNA reads as TGTGCCAGCAGCGACAGGGATGAGCAGTTCTTC. This sequence encodes CASSDRDEQFF.

This chain joins TRBV5-1 and TRBJ2-2; D is perhaps TRBD1 or TRBD2 (5 bases each). Deletions cut 3 bases from V and 4 bases from J, with 13 bases between. The V gene's germline CDR1 is SGHRS and CDR2 YFSETQ. The CDR3 is 15 residues long. CDR3 residues: CASSYGASVTGELFF. The CDR3 nucleotides read TGCGCCAGCAGCTACGGGGCCAGTGTCACCGGGGAGCTGTTTTTT.

CDR3 loop: CASSLIGYGYTF. CDR3 sequence (DNA): TGCGCCAGCAGCTTGATTGGATATGGCTACACCTTC. The rearrangement links TRBV5-1 to TRBJ1-2; no clear D. The CDR3 loop spans 12 amino acids. V lost 1 base and J 5 bases, leaving 6 bases between the germline ends. Germline values: CDR1 SGHRS, CDR2 YFSETQ.

This chain connects TRBV3-1 (or the pseudogene TRBV3-2) to TRBJ1-4; D is perhaps TRBD1 (5 bases). This CDR3 spans 16 amino acids. V was trimmed by 4 bases and J by 1 base, leaving 13 bases between them. The germline V gene encodes CDR1 LGHDT and CDR2 YNNKEL (reference sequence). CDR3 region: CASSPTGGKTNEKLFF. In DNA, the CDR3 is TGTGCCAGCAGCCCTACGGGGGGGAAAACTAATGAAAAACTGTTTTTT.

V and J are TRBV20-1 and TRBJ1-1; the D gene is possibly TRBD1 (6 bases). From germline, CDR1 is DFQATT and CDR2 SNEGSKA (reference sequence). This CDR3 contains 14 residues. The V end lost 3 bases, the J end lost 0 bases, and 11 bases lay between the germline ends. The DNA of the CDR3 is TGCAGTGCTAGTGAGGGACACATGAACACTGAAGCTTTCTTT. Translating it yields CSASEGHMNTEAFF.